This T cell receptor (beta chain) was identified in a study of blood T cell repertoires in COVID-19. Turning to the study itself: Samples taken during acute and convalescent COVID-19 were collected in the United States, Italy and Spain.

Original methodology: For nucleated cells, counts were estimated from reference gene primer amplification. Generated by immunoSEQ multiplex PCR, the TCRdb table keeps only in-frame clones and is missing some. V and J calls and clone size are those listed in that table; D and trimming were worked out from the DNA. The profile shows about 250,000 clones, 70% to 90% of them singletons. Enrollees, about 18 to 95 years old, lived in about two dozen US areas. Participants were placed into cohorts based on the clinical history they reported. V was shortened by 0 bases and J by 5 bases, with 20 bases between the two germline ends. CDR1 is SGHRS, CDR2 YFSETQ, per germline. The CDR3 contains 17 residues.

The chain couples TRBV5-1 to TRBJ2-5; weak D call: TRBD1 (5 bases). This clonotype originated in a man aged 40-49 years who had recovered from COVID-19. The sample consisted of PBMCs or T cells enriched from blood (not recorded which). CDR3 bases: TGCGCCAGCAGCTTGGGGGGTAATAGCAGGGTTCAGGAGACCCAGTACTTC. It yields the protein CASSLGGNSRVQETQYF.